Shown below are 5 T cell receptor beta chains from a single sample sequenced in a study of blood T cell repertoires in COVID-19. The protocol was immunoSEQ multiplex PCR, while the TCRdb copy is restricted to in-frame clones and leaves out a portion. The repertoire consists of some 120,000 clones, with around 74% occurring once and the leading ten covering around 5.5%. Sequenced input: peripheral blood. The receptors derive from a man aged 60-69 years with acute or convalescent COVID-19.

The table lists this clone with a few counts. The V and J genes are TRBV14 and TRBJ1-2, with D uncertain. V was pared by 3 bases and J by 3 bases, with 14 bases between. The CDR3 consists of 15 residues. Per the germline V gene, CDR1 is SGHDN and CDR2 is FVKESK. Written as DNA, the CDR3 is TGTGCCAGCAGCCAGGACTCGAGGGAAGACTATGGCTACACCTTC. Translation gives CASSQDSREDYGYTF. Full variable domain (rest looked up from reference TRBV14 and TRBJ1-2): EAGVTQFPSHSVIEKGQTVTLRCDPISGHDNLYWYRRVMGKEIKFLLHFVKESKQDESGMPNNRFLAERTGGTYSTLKVQPAELEDSGVYFCASSQDSREDYGYTFGSGTRLTVV.

The rearrangement uses TRBV7-6 and TRBJ2-7, with D tentatively TRBD1 (6 bases). Germline lookup yields CDR1 SGHVS and CDR2 FNYEAQ. This CDR3 contains 13 residues. V lost 1 base and J 3 bases, leaving 7 bases between the germline ends. The CDR3 loop is CASSLEDSYEQYF. CDR3 nucleotide sequence: TGTGCCAGCAGCTTAGAGGACAGCTACGAGCAGTACTTC.

The chain uses TRBV30 and TRBJ1-3, with 9 bases lining up with TRBD1. Looked up from germline, CDR1 is GTSNPN and CDR2 is SVGIG (reference sequence). This CDR3 spans 13 amino acids. V gave up 4 bases and J gave up 14 bases; unmatched junction bases: 12. CDR3 amino acids: CAWTPGQGRNLYF. Here the CDR3 DNA reads TGTGCCTGGACTCCGGGACAGGGAAGAAACCTATATTTT.

The rearrangement links TRBV7-3 to TRBJ2-1; D is perhaps TRBD1 (6 bases). The germline gives CDR1 SGHTA, CDR2 FQGTGA. This CDR3 contains 13 residues. The V end lost 4 bases, the J end lost 6 bases, and 10 bases lay between the germline ends. The DNA of the CDR3 is TGTGCCAGCAGCTCGGTACAGGGCAATGAGCAGTTCTTC. Translating it yields CASSSVQGNEQFF.

The rearrangement uses TRBV6-6 and TRBJ1-2, with TRBD1 matching over 7 bases. CDR3 length: 14 residues. J lost 7 bases, V lost 4 bases, and 9 bases had no gene match. Germline CDR1 and CDR2: MNHNY and SVGAGI (reference sequence). CDR3 in DNA: TGTGCCAGCAGTTTTCCCCGACAGGGCGGTGGCTACACCTTC. Its translation is CASSFPRQGGGYTF.